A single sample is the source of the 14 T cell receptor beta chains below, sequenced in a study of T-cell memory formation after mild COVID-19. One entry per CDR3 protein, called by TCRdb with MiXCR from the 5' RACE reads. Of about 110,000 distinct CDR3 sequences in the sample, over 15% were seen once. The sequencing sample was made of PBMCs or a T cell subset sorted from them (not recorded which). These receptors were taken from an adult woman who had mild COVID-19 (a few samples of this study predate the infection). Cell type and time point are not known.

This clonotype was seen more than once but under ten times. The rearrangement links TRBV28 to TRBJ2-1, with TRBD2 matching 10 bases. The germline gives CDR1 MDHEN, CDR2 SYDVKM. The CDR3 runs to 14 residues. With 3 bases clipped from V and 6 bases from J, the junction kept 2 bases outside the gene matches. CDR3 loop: CASSFWTSGNEQFF. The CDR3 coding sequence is TGTGCCAGCAGTTTCTGGACTAGCGGCAATGAGCAGTTCTTC.

Here the CDR3 DNA reads TGTGCCAGTAGCCCGAGACAGGCCCTCCCCTACGAGCAGTACTTC. Amino acids: CASSPRQALPYEQYF. The chain has TRBV19 and TRBJ2-7, with a tentative D call TRBD1 (6 bases). Trimming shortened V by 6 bases and J by 2 bases, and 17 bases separated the two germline ends. This CDR3 is built from 15 residues. Germline V lookup: CDR1 LNHDA, CDR2 SQIVND (reference sequence).

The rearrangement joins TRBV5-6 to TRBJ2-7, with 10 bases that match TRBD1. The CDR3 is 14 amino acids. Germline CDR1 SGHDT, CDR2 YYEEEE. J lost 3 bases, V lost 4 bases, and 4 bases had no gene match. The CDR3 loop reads CASSGDRGIYEQYF. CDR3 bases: TGTGCCAGCAGCGGGGACAGGGGAATCTACGAGCAGTACTTC.

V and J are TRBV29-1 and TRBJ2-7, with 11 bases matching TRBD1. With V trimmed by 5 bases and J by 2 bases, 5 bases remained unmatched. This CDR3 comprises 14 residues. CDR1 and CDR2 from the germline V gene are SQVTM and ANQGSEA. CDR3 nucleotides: TGCAGCGTTTCTGGGACAGGGGGGGCCTACGAGCAGTACTTC. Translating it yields CSVSGTGGAYEQYF.

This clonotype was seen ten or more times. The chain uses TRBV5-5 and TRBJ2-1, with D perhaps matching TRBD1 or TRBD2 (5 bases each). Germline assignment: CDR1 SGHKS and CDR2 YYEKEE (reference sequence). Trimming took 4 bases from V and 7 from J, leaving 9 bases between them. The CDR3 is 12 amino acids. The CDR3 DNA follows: TGTGCCAGCAGCCCTTGGGGGAATGAGCAGTTCTTC. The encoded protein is CASSPWGNEQFF.

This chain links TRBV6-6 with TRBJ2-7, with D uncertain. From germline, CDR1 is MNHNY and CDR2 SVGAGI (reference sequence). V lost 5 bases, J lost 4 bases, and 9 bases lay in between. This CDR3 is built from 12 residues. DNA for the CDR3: TGTGCCAGCAGTCTCAATAGGTACGAGCAGTACTTC. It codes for CASSLNRYEQYF.

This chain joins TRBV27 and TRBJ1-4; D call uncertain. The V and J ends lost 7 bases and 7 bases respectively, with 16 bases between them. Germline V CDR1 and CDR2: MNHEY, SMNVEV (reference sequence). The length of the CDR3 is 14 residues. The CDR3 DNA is TGTGCCAGCACTTCGGGTCTCGTGAGTGAAAAACTGTTTTTT. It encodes CASTSGLVSEKLFF.

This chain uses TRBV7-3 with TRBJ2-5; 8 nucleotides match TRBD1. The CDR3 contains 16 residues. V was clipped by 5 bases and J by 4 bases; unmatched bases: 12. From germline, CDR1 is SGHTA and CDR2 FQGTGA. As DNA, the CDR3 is TGTGCCAGCAGCCCAGGGGTGACAGGGGACGGAGAGACCCAGTACTTC. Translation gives CASSPGVTGDGETQYF.

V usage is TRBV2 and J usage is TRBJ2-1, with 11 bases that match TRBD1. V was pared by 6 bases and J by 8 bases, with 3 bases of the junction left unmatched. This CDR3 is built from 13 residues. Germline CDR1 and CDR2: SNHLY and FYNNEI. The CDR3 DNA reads TGTGCCAGCAGGGGGGACAGGGGGGATGAGCAGTTCTTC. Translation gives CASRGDRGDEQFF.

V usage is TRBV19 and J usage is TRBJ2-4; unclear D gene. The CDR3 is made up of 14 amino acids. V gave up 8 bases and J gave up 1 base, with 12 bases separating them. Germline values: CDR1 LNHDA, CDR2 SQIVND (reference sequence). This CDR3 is CASLQVGAKNIQYF. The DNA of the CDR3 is TGTGCCAGTCTACAAGTGGGCGCCAAAAACATTCAGTACTTC.

In DNA, the CDR3 is TGTGCCAGCAGCCAAAAACCGGCGGGGGGCCCCTACAATGAGCAGTTCTTC. This codes for CASSQKPAGGPYNEQFF. The V gene is TRBV3-1, the J gene TRBJ2-1; 8 bases line up with TRBD2. The germline V gene encodes CDR1 LGHDT and CDR2 YNNKEL (reference sequence). The length of the CDR3 is 17 residues. Losses at the gene ends were 2 bases for V and 2 bases for J; bases not matched to a gene: 8.

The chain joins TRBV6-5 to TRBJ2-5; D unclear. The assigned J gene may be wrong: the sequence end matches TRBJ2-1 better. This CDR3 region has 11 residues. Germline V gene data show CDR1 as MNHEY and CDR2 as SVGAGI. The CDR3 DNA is TGTGCCAGCAGCCAGAGAGAGACCCAGTTCTTC. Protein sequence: CASSQRETQFF.

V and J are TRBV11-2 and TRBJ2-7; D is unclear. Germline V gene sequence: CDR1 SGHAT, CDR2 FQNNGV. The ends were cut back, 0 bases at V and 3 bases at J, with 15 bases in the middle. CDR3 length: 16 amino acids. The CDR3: CASSLDSWARGYEQYF. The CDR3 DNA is TGTGCCAGCAGCTTAGATTCCTGGGCCCGTGGCTACGAGCAGTACTTC.

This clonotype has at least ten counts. The CDR3 is CASKTSGDSSTDTQYF. The CDR3 region has the DNA TGTGCCAGCAAGACTAGCGGTGACTCTAGCACAGATACGCAGTATTTT. V and J are TRBV7-9 and TRBJ2-3; 9 bases match TRBD2. Per germline, CDR1 SEHNR and CDR2 FQNEAQ (reference sequence). This CDR3 is built from 16 residues. Trimming removed 7 bases from V and 0 bases from J; junction bases left unmatched: 8.